This TCR beta chain is from a study of shared clonotypes between healthy human individuals (dated by TCRdb to 2020 to 2022). With regard to the full study: Three men and two women, aged 18 to 49 years, made up the cohort. For each donor, CD4 naive and CD4 memory were each given three plates, CD8 naive was given two plates, and CD8 memory was given one plate. To estimate repertoire size and how much clonotype sharing occurs between individuals, the study deeply sequenced the blood TCR repertoires of several healthy adults. To increase sequencing depth and limit assay-specific biases, different laboratories used diverse techniques to prepare libraries and sequence TCR repertoires. Each donor's leukapheresis produced roughly between roughly 0.94 and 9.5 billion PBMCs.

Using the deep immunoSEQ assay, multiplex PCR amplified TCR CDR3 regions from genomic DNA. Extracted genomic DNA from each cell subset was distributed evenly across all wells of several immunoSEQ 96-well plates, and each plate was treated as a replicate. For sorted subsets, each replicate PCR was loaded with 200 to 250 ng genomic DNA, equivalent to approximately 33,000 T cell genomes. The purified libraries were quantified using a Qubit 3.0 fluorometer, sized with a Bioanalyzer 2100, and then quantified again using the KAPA Library Quantification kit. A separate single-read 150-cycle Illumina NextSeq 550 flow cell was used to sequence each immunoSEQ 96-well plate. Turning to the authors' computational methods: Because only junctional sequences without quality scores were contained in the immunoSEQ output, filtering matching that applied to full-length reads could not be performed. To assign V/J genes and CDR3, sequences were annotated using PyIR, a Python wrapper for IgBLAST v1.9, with IMGT germline references. Reads were filtered out if the reads had weak V/J assignments (E-value above 1e-6), no CDR3, stop codons, out-of-frame junctions, or ambiguous translated residues. V3J clonotypes were defined as sequences sharing an identical inferred V gene, J gene, and CDR3 amino acid sequence. The percentage overlap between two repertoires was calculated by dividing the number of shared unique clonotypes by the size of the smaller repertoire. Richness of each repertoire was evaluated using RTK rarefaction, the Chao1 estimator, and Recon v2.1 estimates of unobserved clonotypes. Generation probabilities were computed with OLGA for all TCRbeta clonotypes obtained by the gDNA method from a handful of donors. TCRdb took this table from immuneACCESS and kept in-frame rearrangements with V and J called. Such tables lack part of the clones; where checked against another copy, unresolved V genes explain under half of the gap, and the rest is unexplained. The DNA gave D and trimming, while V, J and clone size come from that table. The sample has roughly 2.1 million clones on record, more than 85% of them singletons. The top ten constitute roughly 1.8% of the sample.

This clone was seen just once. This clone's antigen is unknown. No base quality information exists; no much larger clone differs at one position. Findings and caveats that apply to the study as a whole: Compared with non-shared clonotypes, the clonotypes found in all four sorted-subset donors had higher generation probabilities. Based on pairwise subsampling, the degree of clonotype sharing among donors was expected to be affected by sequencing depth. Only blood was sampled, and tissue TCR repertoires likely differ from those in blood. When a handful of donors were compared, the shared fraction of clonotypes was about 5% for naive CD4, roughly 3.4% for naive CD8, more than 2% for memory CD4, and approximately 0.4% for memory CD8. Even with the large sequencing depth, rarefaction of the sorted-subset datasets indicated that sequencing was incomplete. Naive subsets generally had larger estimated clonotype richness than memory subsets did. The small number of donors limited the genetic and exposure-history diversity represented.

CD8 naive samples were CD45RO-negative cells positively selected for CCR7, giving a CD45RA+CCR7+ population that excluded TemRA cells. Healthy HIV-negative adults with no recently reported acute infections or vaccinations were included as donors. Every donor was a Caucasian adult residing in Nashville, Tennessee, USA. Blood was obtained by leukapheresis, after which PBMCs were separated by Ficoll-Histopaque density gradient centrifugation and cryopreserved in liquid nitrogen vapor phase. Purity and quantity of every magnetically sorted T cell population were checked by analytical flow cytometry. From each sorted fraction, genomic DNA was isolated and quantified by UV absorbance on a Nanodrop 2000c. Spanning cysteine to phenylalanine, the CDR3 consists of 18 amino acids. CDR3 DNA only is kept here, 54 bases in frame from base 1. The V end gives up 3 bases and the J end 6 bases, leaving 15 bases in the junction not matched to a gene. The germline V gene encodes CDR1 MNHNS and CDR2 SASEGT.

The sequence joins TRBV6-1 to TRBJ2-2; a stretch of 8 junction bases matches TRBD2. This clonotype was sampled from a man in his late teens or twenties in good health. Some clones in this sample may be carry-over from other donors' samples. The material sequenced was naive CD8+ T cells from PBMCs. The cell subset or site tag for this specimen amounts to: CD45RA+CCR7+. The CDR3 protein sequence reads: CASSDRGRSGRRPGELFF. The DNA sequence is TGTGCCAGCAGTGACCGCGGGAGGTCTGGTCGGAGACCCGGGGAGCTGTTTTTT.